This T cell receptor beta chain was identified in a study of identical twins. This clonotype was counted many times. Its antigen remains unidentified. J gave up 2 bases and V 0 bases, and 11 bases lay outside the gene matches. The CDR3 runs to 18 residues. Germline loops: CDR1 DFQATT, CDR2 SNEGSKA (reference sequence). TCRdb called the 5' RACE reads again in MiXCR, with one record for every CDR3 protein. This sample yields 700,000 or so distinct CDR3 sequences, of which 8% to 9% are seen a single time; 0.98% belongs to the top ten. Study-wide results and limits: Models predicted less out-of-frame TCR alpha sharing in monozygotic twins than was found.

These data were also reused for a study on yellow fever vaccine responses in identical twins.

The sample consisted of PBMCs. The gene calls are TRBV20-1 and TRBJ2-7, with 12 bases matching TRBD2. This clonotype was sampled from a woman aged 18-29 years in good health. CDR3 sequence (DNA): TGCAGTGCTAGAGATACGGTATTAGGACTAGCGGGGACCTACGAGCAGTACTTC. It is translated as CSARDTVLGLAGTYEQYF.